One and the same sample provided the 11 T cell receptor beta chains below, sequenced in a study of blood T cell repertoires in COVID-19. Data came from immunoSEQ multiplex PCR; TCRdb stores just in-frame clones and leaves some out. The repertoire has some 59,000 clones, approximately 80% of them found once; the top ten carry less than 25%. The sequenced sample was peripheral blood. These receptors were collected from a man older than 75 with active or convalescent COVID-19.

J is TRBJ2-4 and V is TRBV5-6, with no clear D. Per the germline V gene, CDR1 is SGHDT and CDR2 is YYEEEE. Trimming pared 4 bases from V and 8 bases from J, leaving 22 bases between. The CDR3 sequence is 16 residues long. The DNA for the CDR3 is TGTGCCAGCAGCCGAAATACAGTTTCCGCGACGGACATTCAGTACTTC. It specifies CASSRNTVSATDIQYF.

The chain joins TRBV29-1 to TRBJ1-1, with a possible D match to TRBD1 (6 bases). Deletions cut 5 bases from V and 7 bases from J, with 23 bases between. The germline CDR1 and CDR2 sequences are SQVTM and ANQGSEA. The CDR3 spans 15 residues. CDR3 coding DNA: TGCAGCGTTTTTTCTCAGGACAGAGGGATTTTTGAAGCTTTCTTT. This sequence encodes CSVFSQDRGIFEAFF.

The chain combines TRBV7-9 with TRBJ2-1, with 7 bases fitting TRBD2. J was trimmed by 10 bases and V by 4 bases; bases with no gene match: 13. This CDR3 contains 15 residues. Germline-derived CDR1 and CDR2 are SEHNR and FQNEAQ (reference sequence). CDR3 sequence reads: CASSSGLAERVEQFF. The DNA for the CDR3 is TGTGCCAGCAGCTCCGGGCTAGCGGAACGGGTGGAGCAGTTCTTC.

The chain recombines TRBV5-1 with TRBJ2-7, with 11 bases matching TRBD2. The CDR3 is made up of 13 amino acids. With 7 bases clipped from V and 2 bases from J, the junction kept 2 bases outside the gene matches. Germline-derived CDR1 and CDR2 are SGHRS and YFSETQ. CDR3 loop: CASRLAGTYEQYF. The DNA of the CDR3 is TGCGCCAGCCGACTAGCGGGGACCTACGAGCAGTACTTC.

Only a few counts were recorded for this clone. The chain recombines TRBV6-7 with TRBJ2-1; 9 bases agree with TRBD2. TRBV6-7 is an ORF, with its function uncertain. The CDR3 totals 16 residues. V dropped 6 bases and J dropped 6; count of bases not matched to a gene: 12. The CDR3 sequence: CASSPTPGLACNEQFF. DNA for the CDR3: TGTGCCAGCAGCCCAACCCCGGGACTAGCATGCAATGAGCAGTTCTTC.

This sequence joins TRBV28 and TRBJ2-7; TRBD1 matches at 7 bases. The CDR3 runs to 13 residues. The germline gives CDR1 MDHEN, CDR2 SYDVKM. The junction had 6 bases not matched to a gene; V was cut back by 8 bases and J by 2 bases. CDR3 residues: CASGPGTAYEQYF. The CDR3 nucleotides read TGTGCCAGCGGACCAGGGACAGCCTACGAGCAGTACTTC.

This clone occurred many times. The V gene is TRBV3-1 (or the pseudogene TRBV3-2), the J gene TRBJ2-7; TRBD2 matches 13 bases. The germline V gene has CDR1 LGHDT and CDR2 YNNKEL (reference sequence). This CDR3 is 17 amino acids long. The trim removed 5 bases at V and 3 bases at J, leaving 10 bases unmatched. CDR3 sequence reads: CASSNRGTSGVVYEQYF. The CDR3, as DNA: TGTGCCAGCAGCAACAGAGGGACTAGCGGGGTGGTCTACGAGCAGTACTTC.

V and J are TRBV7-2 and TRBJ2-7; maybe TRBD2 (6 bases). Germline CDR1 and CDR2: SGHTA and FQGNSA. V lost 5 bases, J lost 9 bases, and 14 bases lay in between. There are 12 residues in the CDR3. This chain's CDR3 is CASSHLGGVQYF. CDR3 coding DNA: TGTGCCAGCAGCCACTTAGGAGGGGTGCAGTACTTC. Complete variable domain (other parts from reference TRBV7-2 and TRBJ2-7): GAGVSQSPSNKVTEKGKDVELRCDPISGHTALYWYRQSLGQGLEFLIYFQGNSAPDKSGLPSDRFSAERTGGSVSTLTIQRTQQEDSAVYLCASSHLGGVQYFGPGTRLTVT.

The rearrangement joins TRBV29-1 to TRBJ2-5, with TRBD2 identical over 8 bases. Germline V gene sequence: CDR1 SQVTM, CDR2 ANQGSEA. This CDR3 has 15 residues. With 6 bases clipped from V and 2 bases from J, the junction kept 11 bases outside the gene matches. CDR3 region: CSVPTGAGGQETQYF. The CDR3 DNA follows: TGCAGCGTCCCCACCGGGGCGGGGGGACAAGAGACCCAGTACTTC. Full variable domain (missing parts from reference TRBV29-1 and TRBJ2-5): SAVISQKPSRDICQRGTSLTIQCQVDSQVTMMFWYRQQPGQSLTLIATANQGSEATYESGFVIDKFPISRPNLTFSTLTVSNMSPEDSSIYLCSVPTGAGGQETQYFGPGTRLLVL.

J is TRBJ2-2 and V is TRBV28; D ambiguous. Germline CDR1 reads MDHEN; CDR2 reads SYDVKM. V lost 3 bases to trimming and J lost 8 bases, with 13 bases between them. The CDR3 runs 14 residues. Written as DNA, the CDR3 is TGTGCCAGCAGTTTCTCCCCTGGCTTTGGGGAGCTGTTTTTT. Residues: CASSFSPGFGELFF. Combining the CDR3 with reference TRBV28 and TRBJ2-2 gives the whole variable domain DVKVTQSSRYLVKRTGEKVFLECVQDMDHENMFWYRQDPGLGLRLIYFSYDVKMKEKGDIPEGYSVSREKKERFSLILESASTNQTSMYLCASSFSPGFGELFFGEGSRLTVL.

V and J are TRBV21-1 and TRBJ2-7; TRBD1 was called by the table and not checked on the DNA. TRBV21-1 is a recognized pseudogene. The CDR3 loop spans 16 amino acids. The CDR3 sequence is CASSKATGNKPYEQYF. CDR3 nucleotides: TGTGCCAGCAGCAAAGCAACAGGGAACAAGCCTTACGAGCAGTACTTC.